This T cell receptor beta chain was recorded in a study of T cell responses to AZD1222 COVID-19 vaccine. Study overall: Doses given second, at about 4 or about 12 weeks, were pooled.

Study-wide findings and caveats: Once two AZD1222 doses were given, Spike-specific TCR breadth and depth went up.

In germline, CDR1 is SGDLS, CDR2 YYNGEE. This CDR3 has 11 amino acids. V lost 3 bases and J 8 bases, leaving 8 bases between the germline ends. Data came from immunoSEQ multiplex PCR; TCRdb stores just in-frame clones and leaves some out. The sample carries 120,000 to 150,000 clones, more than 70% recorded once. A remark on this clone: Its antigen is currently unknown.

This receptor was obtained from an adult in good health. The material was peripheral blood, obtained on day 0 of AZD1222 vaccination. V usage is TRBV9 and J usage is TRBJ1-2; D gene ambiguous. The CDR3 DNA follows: TGTGCCAGCAGCGCCCGAGGGGGCTACACCTTC. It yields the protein CASSARGGYTF.